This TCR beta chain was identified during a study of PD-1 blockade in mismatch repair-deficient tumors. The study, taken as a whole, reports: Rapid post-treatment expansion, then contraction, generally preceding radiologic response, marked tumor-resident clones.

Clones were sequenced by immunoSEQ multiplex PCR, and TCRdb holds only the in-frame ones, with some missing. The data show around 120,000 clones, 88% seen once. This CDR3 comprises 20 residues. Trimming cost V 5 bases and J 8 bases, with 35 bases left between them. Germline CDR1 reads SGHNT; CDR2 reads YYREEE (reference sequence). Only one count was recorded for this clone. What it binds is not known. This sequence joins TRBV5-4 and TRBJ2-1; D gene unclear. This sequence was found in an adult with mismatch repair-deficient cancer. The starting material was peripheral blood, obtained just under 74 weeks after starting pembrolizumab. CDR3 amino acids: CASRSKEGPDPSPPPHEQFF. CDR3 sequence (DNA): TGTGCCAGCAGAAGTAAAGAAGGCCCTGACCCCAGCCCGCCCCCACATGAGCAGTTCTTC.